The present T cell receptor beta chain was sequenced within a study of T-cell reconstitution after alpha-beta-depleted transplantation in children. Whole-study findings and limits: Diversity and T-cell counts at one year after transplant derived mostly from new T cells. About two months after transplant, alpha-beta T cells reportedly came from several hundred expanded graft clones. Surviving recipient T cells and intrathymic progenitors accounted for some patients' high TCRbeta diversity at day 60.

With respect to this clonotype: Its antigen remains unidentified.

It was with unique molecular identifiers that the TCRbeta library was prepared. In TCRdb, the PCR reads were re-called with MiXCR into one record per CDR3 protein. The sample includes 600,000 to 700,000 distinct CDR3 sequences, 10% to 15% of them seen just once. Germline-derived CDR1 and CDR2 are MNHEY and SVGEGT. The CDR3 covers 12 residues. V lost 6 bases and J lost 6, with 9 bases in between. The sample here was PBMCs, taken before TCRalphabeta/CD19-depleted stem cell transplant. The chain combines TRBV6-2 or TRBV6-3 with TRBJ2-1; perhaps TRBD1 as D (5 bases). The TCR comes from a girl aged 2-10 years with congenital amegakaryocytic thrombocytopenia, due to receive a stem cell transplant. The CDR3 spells CASRTDSNEQFF. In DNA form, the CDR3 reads TGTGCCAGCAGAACCGACAGCAATGAGCAGTTCTTC.